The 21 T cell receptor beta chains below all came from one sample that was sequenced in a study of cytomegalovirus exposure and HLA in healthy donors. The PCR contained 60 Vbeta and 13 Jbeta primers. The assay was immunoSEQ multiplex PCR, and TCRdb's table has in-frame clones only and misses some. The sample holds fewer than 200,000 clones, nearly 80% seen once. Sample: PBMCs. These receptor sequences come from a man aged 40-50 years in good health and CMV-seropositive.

CDR3 region: CASSRQGANTEAFF. CDR3 sequence (DNA): TGTGCCAGCAGCAGACAGGGGGCGAACACTGAAGCTTTCTTT. The rearrangement joins TRBV7-9 to TRBJ1-1; 10 bases are a match to TRBD1. There are 14 residues in the CDR3. The V and J ends lost 5 bases and 1 base, in that order; junction bases with no gene match: 1. Germline values: CDR1 SEHNR, CDR2 FQNEAQ (reference sequence).

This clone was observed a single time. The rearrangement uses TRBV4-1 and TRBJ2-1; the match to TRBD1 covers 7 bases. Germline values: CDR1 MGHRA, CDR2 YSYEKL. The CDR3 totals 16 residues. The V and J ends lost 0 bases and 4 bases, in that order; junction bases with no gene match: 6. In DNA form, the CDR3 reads TGCGCCAGCAGCCAAGAGAGGGACAGACCATACAATGAGCAGTTCTTC. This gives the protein CASSQERDRPYNEQFF.

CDR3 coding DNA: TGCGCCAGCAGCTTGAGTGGGGACAGGGGGCAATCACCCCTCCACTTT. Translated, it gives CASSLSGDRGQSPLHF. V and J are TRBV5-1 and TRBJ1-6; 12 bases are a match to TRBD1. This CDR3 contains 16 residues. J lost 10 bases, V lost 1 base, and 6 bases had no gene match. Germline-derived CDR1 and CDR2 are SGHRS and YFSETQ.

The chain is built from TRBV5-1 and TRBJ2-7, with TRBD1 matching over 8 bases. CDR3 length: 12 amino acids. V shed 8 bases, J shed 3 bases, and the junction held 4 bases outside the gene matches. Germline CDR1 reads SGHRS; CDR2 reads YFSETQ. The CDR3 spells CASNGQGYEQYF. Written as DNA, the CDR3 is TGCGCCAGTAACGGACAGGGCTACGAGCAGTACTTC.

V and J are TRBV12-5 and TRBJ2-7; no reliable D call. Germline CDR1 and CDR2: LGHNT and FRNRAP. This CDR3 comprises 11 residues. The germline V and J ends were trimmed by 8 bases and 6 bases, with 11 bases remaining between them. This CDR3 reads CASSIGIEQYF. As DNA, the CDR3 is TGTGCTAGTTCCATCGGTATCGAGCAGTACTTC.

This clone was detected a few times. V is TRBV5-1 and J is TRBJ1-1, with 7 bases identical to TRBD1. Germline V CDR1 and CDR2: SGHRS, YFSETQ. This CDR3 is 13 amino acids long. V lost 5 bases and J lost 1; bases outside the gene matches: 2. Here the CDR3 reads CASRGGANTEAFF. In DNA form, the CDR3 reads TGCGCCAGCAGAGGGGGCGCGAACACTGAAGCTTTCTTT.

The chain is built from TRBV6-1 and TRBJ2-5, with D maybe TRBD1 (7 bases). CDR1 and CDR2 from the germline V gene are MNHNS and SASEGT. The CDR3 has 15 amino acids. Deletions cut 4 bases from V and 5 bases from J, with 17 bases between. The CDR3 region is CASSVFQGGKETQYF. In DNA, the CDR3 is TGTGCCAGCAGTGTATTTCAGGGGGGTAAGGAGACCCAGTACTTC.

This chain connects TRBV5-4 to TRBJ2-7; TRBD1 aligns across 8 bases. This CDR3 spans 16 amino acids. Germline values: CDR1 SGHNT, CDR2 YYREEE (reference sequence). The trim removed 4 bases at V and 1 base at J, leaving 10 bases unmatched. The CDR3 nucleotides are TGTGCCAGCAGCCCAGGGGGTGGACAGGGATCCTACGAGCAGTACTTC. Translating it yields CASSPGGGQGSYEQYF.

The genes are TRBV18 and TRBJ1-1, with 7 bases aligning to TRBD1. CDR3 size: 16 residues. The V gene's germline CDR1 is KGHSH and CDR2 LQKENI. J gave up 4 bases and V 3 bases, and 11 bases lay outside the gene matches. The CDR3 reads CASSPPVQGGGTEAFF. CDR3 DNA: TGTGCCAGCTCACCGCCCGTTCAGGGGGGAGGCACTGAAGCTTTCTTT.

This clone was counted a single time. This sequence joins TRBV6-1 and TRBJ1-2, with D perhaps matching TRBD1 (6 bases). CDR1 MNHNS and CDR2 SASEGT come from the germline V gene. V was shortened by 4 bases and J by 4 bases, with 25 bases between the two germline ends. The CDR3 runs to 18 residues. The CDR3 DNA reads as TGTGCCAGCAGTGTGGTAGGGGGGACTAAATTAGTAAGCTATGGCTACACCTTC. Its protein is CASSVVGGTKLVSYGYTF.

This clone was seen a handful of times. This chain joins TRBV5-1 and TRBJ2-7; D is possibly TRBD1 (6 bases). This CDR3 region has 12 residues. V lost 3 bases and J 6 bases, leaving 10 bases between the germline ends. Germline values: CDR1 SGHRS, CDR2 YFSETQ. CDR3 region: CASSYTGLEQYF. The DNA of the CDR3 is TGCGCCAGCAGCTACACAGGGCTCGAGCAGTACTTC.

The CDR3 coding sequence is TGTGCCAGCAGCGTAGGCCGCACGGTTACGCAGTATTTT. It encodes CASSVGRTVTQYF. This chain uses TRBV9 with TRBJ2-3; D unclear. This CDR3 spans 13 amino acids. CDR1 is SGDLS, CDR2 YYNGEE, per germline. The V and J ends lost 0 bases and 8 bases respectively, with 10 bases between them.

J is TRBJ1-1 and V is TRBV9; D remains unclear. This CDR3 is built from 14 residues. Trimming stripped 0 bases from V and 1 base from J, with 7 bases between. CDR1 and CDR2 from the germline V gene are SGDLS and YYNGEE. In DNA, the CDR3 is TGTGCCAGCAGCGTAGGGAACAGGAACACTGAAGCTTTCTTT. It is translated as CASSVGNRNTEAFF. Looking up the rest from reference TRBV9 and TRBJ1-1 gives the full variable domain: DSGVTQTPKHLITATGQRVTLRCSPRSGDLSVYWYQQSLDQGLQFLIQYYNGEERAKGNILERFSAQQFPDLHSELNLSSLELGDSALYFCASSVGNRNTEAFFGQGTRLTVV.

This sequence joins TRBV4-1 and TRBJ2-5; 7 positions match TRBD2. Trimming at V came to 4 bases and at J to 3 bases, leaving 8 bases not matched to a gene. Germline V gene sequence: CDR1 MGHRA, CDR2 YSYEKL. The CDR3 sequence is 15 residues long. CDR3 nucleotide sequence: TGCGCCAGCAGCCGGGGCGGGGCGGGAGAAGAGACCCAGTACTTC. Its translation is CASSRGGAGEETQYF.

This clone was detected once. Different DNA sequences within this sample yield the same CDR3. DNA of the CDR3: TGTGCCAGCAGCTTGAGCGGGGACTCCTACGAGCAGTACTTC. It is translated as CASSLSGDSYEQYF. The chain joins TRBV7-9 to TRBJ2-7; 7 positions match TRBD2. There are 14 residues in the CDR3. Trimming at V came to 3 bases and at J to 0 bases, leaving 2 bases not matched to a gene. Germline lookup yields CDR1 SEHNR and CDR2 FQNEAQ (reference sequence).

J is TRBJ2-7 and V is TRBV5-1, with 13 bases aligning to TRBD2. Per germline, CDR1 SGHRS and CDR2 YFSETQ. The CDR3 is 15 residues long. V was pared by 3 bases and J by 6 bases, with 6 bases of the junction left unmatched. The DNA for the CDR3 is TGCGCCAGCAGCTCAACTAGCGGGAGGGCCTCCGAGCAGTACTTC. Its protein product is CASSSTSGRASEQYF. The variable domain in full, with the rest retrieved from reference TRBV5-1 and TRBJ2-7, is KAGVTQTPRYLIKTRGQQVTLSCSPISGHRSVSWYQQTPGQGLQFLFEYFSETQRNKGNFPGRFSGRQFSNSRSEMNVSTLELGDSALYLCASSSTSGRASEQYFGPGTRLTVT.

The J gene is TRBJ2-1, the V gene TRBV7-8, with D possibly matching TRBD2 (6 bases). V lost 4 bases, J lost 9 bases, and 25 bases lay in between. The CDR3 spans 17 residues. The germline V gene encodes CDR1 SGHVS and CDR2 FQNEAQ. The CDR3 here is CASSWEVYALTRGEQFF. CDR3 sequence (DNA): TGTGCCAGCAGCTGGGAGGTTTACGCTCTAACACGGGGTGAGCAGTTCTTC. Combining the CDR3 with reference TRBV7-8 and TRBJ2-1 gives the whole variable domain GAGVSQSPRYKVAKRGQDVALRCDPISGHVSLFWYQQALGQGPEFLTYFQNEAQLDKSGLPSDRFFAERPEGSVSTLKIQRTQQEDSAVYLCASSWEVYALTRGEQFFGPGTRLTVL.

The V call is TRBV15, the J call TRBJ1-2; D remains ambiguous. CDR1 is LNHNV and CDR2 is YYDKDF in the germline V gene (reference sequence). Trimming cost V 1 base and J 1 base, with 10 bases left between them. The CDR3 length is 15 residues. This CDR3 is CATSRGAAGNYGYTF. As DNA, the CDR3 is TGTGCCACCAGCAGAGGAGCGGCGGGTAACTATGGCTACACCTTC.

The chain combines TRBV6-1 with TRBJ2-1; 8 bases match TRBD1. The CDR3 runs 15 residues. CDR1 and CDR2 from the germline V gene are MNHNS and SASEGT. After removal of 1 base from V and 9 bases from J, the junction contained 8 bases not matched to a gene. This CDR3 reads CASSEGAGGLSEQFF. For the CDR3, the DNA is TGTGCCAGCAGTGAAGGGGCAGGGGGCCTTAGTGAGCAGTTCTTC.

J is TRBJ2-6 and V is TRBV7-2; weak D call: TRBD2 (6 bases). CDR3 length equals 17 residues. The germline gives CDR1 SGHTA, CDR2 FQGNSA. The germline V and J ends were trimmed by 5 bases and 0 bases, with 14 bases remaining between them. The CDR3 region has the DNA TGTGCCAGCAGCCTCGGGACTGTCCGCTCTGGGGCCAACGTCCTGACTTTC. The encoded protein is CASSLGTVRSGANVLTF.

The CDR3 region has the DNA TGCGCCAGCAGCTTGGGCGTTGGGGGACAGACTCCCTACGAGCAGTACTTC. Its protein product is CASSLGVGGQTPYEQYF. The J gene is TRBJ2-7, the V gene TRBV5-1, with 7 bases aligning to TRBD1. This CDR3 comprises 17 residues. The V segment lost 0 bases and the J segment 2 bases; nucleotides outside the gene matches: 11. Germline CDR1 and CDR2: SGHRS and YFSETQ. The variable domain in full, completed from reference TRBV5-1 and TRBJ2-7, reads KAGVTQTPRYLIKTRGQQVTLSCSPISGHRSVSWYQQTPGQGLQFLFEYFSETQRNKGNFPGRFSGRQFSNSRSEMNVSTLELGDSALYLCASSLGVGGQTPYEQYFGPGTRLTVT.